Listed here are 20 T cell receptor beta chains from one sample, sequenced in a study of cytomegalovirus exposure and HLA in healthy donors. The data were produced by immunoSEQ multiplex PCR, yet TCRdb's version contains in-frame clones alone and is incomplete. The sample has about 82,000 clones; around 92% are singletons. The material sequenced was PBMCs. These receptors were taken from a man younger than 35 in good health and CMV-seronegative.

The rearrangement links TRBV9 to TRBJ1-2; D is possibly TRBD1 (6 bases). V lost 3 bases and J 4 bases, leaving 10 bases between the germline ends. CDR3 length: 13 amino acids. Per germline, CDR1 SGDLS and CDR2 YYNGEE. The CDR3, as DNA: TGTGCCAGCAGCGGGGGGCCAGGCTATGGCTACACCTTC. Residues: CASSGGPGYGYTF.

This rearrangement joins TRBV5-5 to TRBJ1-2, with D hard to call. This CDR3 region has 14 residues. CDR1 is SGHKS, CDR2 YYEKEE, per germline (reference sequence). Trimming stripped 4 bases from V and 3 bases from J, with 13 bases between. The CDR3 DNA reads TGTGCCAGCAGCGGAAGGTTTGGAGACTATGGCTACACCTTC. Residues: CASSGRFGDYGYTF.

V and J are TRBV5-1 and TRBJ2-5, with 7 bases aligning to TRBD2. CDR1 is SGHRS and CDR2 is YFSETQ in the germline V gene. The CDR3 has 16 amino acids. The V and J ends lost 3 bases and 2 bases, in that order; junction bases with no gene match: 10. Here the CDR3 DNA reads TGCGCCAGCAGCTCTACCGTGGCTAGCGGACAAGAGACCCAGTACTTC. It is translated as CASSSTVASGQETQYF.

The J gene is TRBJ1-5, the V gene TRBV29-1, with no clear D. The germline gives CDR1 SQVTM, CDR2 ANQGSEA. This CDR3 contains 15 residues. V was clipped by 6 bases and J by 4 bases, with 19 bases between them. CDR3 sequence: CSVPPRARRNQPQHF. The CDR3 DNA reads as TGCAGCGTCCCCCCCCGGGCGAGGAGGAATCAGCCCCAGCATTTT.

The chain combines TRBV9 with TRBJ2-7, with D unclear. The CDR3 is 13 residues long. Germline V gives CDR1 SGDLS, CDR2 YYNGEE. The germline V and J ends were trimmed by 4 bases and 6 bases, with 14 bases remaining between them. This CDR3 reads CASSPLSRSEQYF. For the CDR3, the DNA is TGTGCCAGCAGCCCCCTCTCCCGTTCCGAGCAGTACTTC.

V gene TRBV29-1 combines with J gene TRBJ2-5; D is perhaps TRBD2 (5 bases). The V gene's germline CDR1 is SQVTM and CDR2 ANQGSEA. The CDR3 has 15 amino acids. Trimming shortened V by 3 bases and J by 2 bases, and 16 bases separated the two germline ends. The CDR3 coding sequence is TGCAGCGTTGACCCCCCGGGGAAAGGGCAAGAGACCCAGTACTTC. It is translated as CSVDPPGKGQETQYF.

The rearrangement joins TRBV10-2 to TRBJ1-6; 7 positions agree with TRBD1. The CDR3 length is 14 residues. V trimming: 3 bases; J trimming: 9 bases; junction bases outside the gene matches: 5. Germline CDR1 WSHSY, CDR2 SAAADI. The CDR3 region is CASSEQGSPSPLHF. The CDR3 nucleotides read TGCGCCAGCAGTGAACAGGGGAGTCCTTCACCCCTCCACTTT.

The gene calls are TRBV4-2 and TRBJ1-5, with D hard to call. Trimming removed 0 bases from V and 3 bases from J, with 9 bases in between. Germline V lookup: CDR1 LGHNA, CDR2 YNFKEQ. The CDR3 is 15 residues long. The CDR3 loop reads CASSQDSEVNQPQHF. CDR3 DNA sequence: TGTGCCAGCAGCCAAGATAGCGAGGTCAATCAGCCCCAGCATTTT.

The chain has TRBV7-5 and TRBJ2-5; the table's D call of TRBD1 was not tested on the DNA. TRBV7-5 is a listed pseudogene. The CDR3 length is 14 residues. The CDR3 nucleotides are TGTGCCAGAAGGAGACGGACAGGTCGATGGACCCAGTACTTC. It translates to CARRRRTGRWTQYF.

The rearrangement links TRBV6-1 to TRBJ1-1; D uncertain. Trimming shortened V by 6 bases and J by 4 bases, and 9 bases separated the two germline ends. This CDR3 has 12 residues. Germline assignment: CDR1 MNHNS and CDR2 SASEGT. CDR3 protein: CASSPPGTEAFF. CDR3 coding DNA: TGTGCCAGCAGCCCCCCGGGCACTGAAGCTTTCTTT.

The gene calls are TRBV5-1 and TRBJ2-5, with 10 bases that match TRBD2. V lost 4 bases, J lost 4 bases, and 10 bases stayed unmatched. The CDR3 sequence is 16 residues long. The germline V gene encodes CDR1 SGHRS and CDR2 YFSETQ. CDR3 sequence reads: CASSGREASGGETQYF. The CDR3 coding sequence is TGCGCCAGCAGCGGTCGAGAGGCTAGCGGGGGAGAGACCCAGTACTTC.

V gene TRBV11-3 combines with J gene TRBJ1-1; D perhaps matches TRBD1 (6 bases). CDR1 and CDR2 (germline): SGHNT, YENEEA. CDR3 size: 15 residues. Deletions cut 0 bases from V and 3 bases from J, with 11 bases between. CDR3 sequence: CASSLDARGDTEAFF. The CDR3 DNA reads as TGTGCCAGCAGCTTAGATGCCAGGGGTGACACTGAAGCTTTCTTT.

The chain combines TRBV30 with TRBJ2-3, with 7 bases lining up with TRBD1. The CDR3 is 15 amino acids. Unmatched junction bases numbered 6, after V lost 3 bases and J lost 0 bases. Germline CDR1 reads GTSNPN; CDR2 reads SVGIG (reference sequence). The CDR3 spells CAWSDRVTSTDTQYF. The CDR3 coding sequence is TGTGCCTGGAGCGACAGGGTCACTAGCACAGATACGCAGTATTTT.

The chain links TRBV10-3 to TRBJ1-1; TRBD1 agrees at 7 bases. Germline loops: CDR1 ENHRY, CDR2 SYGVKD. V dropped 10 bases and J dropped 3; count of bases not matched to a gene: 17. The CDR3 consists of 16 residues. CDR3 sequence: CATASDRELEDTEAFF. CDR3 sequence (DNA): TGTGCCACCGCATCAGACAGGGAGTTGGAAGACACTGAAGCTTTCTTT.

The chain has TRBV5-1 and TRBJ1-1; D might be TRBD1 (6 bases). V was clipped by 0 bases and J by 4 bases, with 10 bases between them. The length of the CDR3 is 14 residues. Germline-derived CDR1 and CDR2 are SGHRS and YFSETQ. The DNA of the CDR3 is TGCGCCAGCAGCTTGGCAGGGGCGGGCACTGAAGCTTTCTTT. Translated, it gives CASSLAGAGTEAFF.

The chain employs TRBV18 and TRBJ1-2; 8 nucleotides align to TRBD1. Germline V lookup: CDR1 KGHSH, CDR2 LQKENI. Trimming at V came to 3 bases and at J to 0 bases, leaving 6 bases not matched to a gene. There are 16 residues in the CDR3. CDR3 amino acids: CASSPGDRPTNYGYTF. CDR3 DNA sequence: TGTGCCAGCTCACCTGGGGACAGGCCTACTAACTATGGCTACACCTTC. The full variable domain, its missing parts supplied by reference TRBV18 and TRBJ1-2, is NAGVMQNPRHLVRRRGQEARLRCSPMKGHSHVYWYRQLPEEGLKFMVYLQKENIIDESGMPKERFSAEFPKEGPSILRIQQVVRGDSAAYFCASSPGDRPTNYGYTFGSGTRLTVV.

The chain employs TRBV5-5 and TRBJ2-3, with TRBD2 identical over 7 bases. CDR1 and CDR2 from the germline V gene are SGHKS and YYEKEE (reference sequence). The CDR3 loop spans 15 amino acids. V dropped 4 bases and J dropped 3; count of bases not matched to a gene: 8. The DNA for the CDR3 is TGTGCCAGCAGCCGAAGCGGGATCAGGACAGATACGCAGTATTTT. The encoded protein is CASSRSGIRTDTQYF.

The gene calls are TRBV2 and TRBJ1-2; D ambiguous. CDR1 SNHLY and CDR2 FYNNEI come from the germline V gene. Trimming pared 1 base from V and 0 bases from J, leaving 6 bases between. The CDR3 sequence is 14 residues long. The CDR3 nucleotides read TGTGCCAGCAGTGAAGGGCCGTCTAACTATGGCTACACCTTC. Its translation: CASSEGPSNYGYTF.

CDR3 sequence reads: CASSPPQGSYEQYF. CDR3 nucleotides: TGTGCCAGCTCACCACCTCAGGGATCCTACGAGCAGTACTTC. V is TRBV18 and J is TRBJ2-7; D perhaps matches TRBD1 (5 bases). The germline gives CDR1 KGHSH, CDR2 LQKENI. The CDR3 extends over 14 amino acids. Trimming stripped 0 bases from V and 1 base from J, with 7 bases between.

The chain combines TRBV28 with TRBJ1-2, with D perhaps matching TRBD1 (5 bases). From germline, CDR1 is MDHEN and CDR2 SYDVKM. V dropped 9 bases and J dropped 6 bases, with 14 bases sitting between them. The CDR3 spans 12 residues. The CDR3 is CASTGGVDGYTF. The CDR3 nucleotides are TGTGCCAGTACTGGGGGGGTGGATGGCTACACCTTC.